This T cell receptor beta chain was sequenced in a study of memory CD4+ T cells and cytomegalovirus serostatus. CDR1 SQVTM and CDR2 ANQGSEA come from the germline V gene. This CDR3 comprises 14 residues. V gave up 3 bases and J gave up 6 bases; unmatched junction bases: 7. Single viable CD3+CD4+CD8-CD45RO+ cells were sorted as the memory CD4+ T cells. Profiled with immunoSEQ multiplex PCR; TCRdb holds only in-frame clones, not every one. Here the sample spans over 40,000 clones, about four fifths being singletons. The clonotype was recovered from an adult in good health and CMV-seronegative. The sample taken for sequencing was memory CD4+ T cells from blood. The V call is TRBV29-1, the J call TRBJ1-3; 8 bases agree with TRBD1. CDR3 amino acids: CSVEIRDRINTIYF. The CDR3 nucleotides are TGCAGCGTTGAGATCCGGGACAGGATAAACACCATATATTTT.